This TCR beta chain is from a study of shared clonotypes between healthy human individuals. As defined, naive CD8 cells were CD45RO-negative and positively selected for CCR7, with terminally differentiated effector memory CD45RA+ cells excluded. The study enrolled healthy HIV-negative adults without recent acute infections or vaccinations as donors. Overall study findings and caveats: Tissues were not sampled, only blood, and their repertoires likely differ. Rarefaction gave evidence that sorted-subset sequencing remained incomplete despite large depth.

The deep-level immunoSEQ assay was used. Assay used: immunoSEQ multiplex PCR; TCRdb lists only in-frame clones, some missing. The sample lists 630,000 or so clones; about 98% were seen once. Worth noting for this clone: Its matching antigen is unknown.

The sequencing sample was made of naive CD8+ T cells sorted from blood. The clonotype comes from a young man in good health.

CDR3 sequence: CASSVSSGEYEQYF. The CDR3, as DNA: TGTGCCAGCAGCGTCTCTAGCGGAGAGTACGAGCAGTACTTC. The V gene is TRBV9, the J gene TRBJ2-7; TRBD2 matches 7 bases. Per germline, CDR1 SGDLS and CDR2 YYNGEE. The trim removed 2 bases at V and 4 bases at J, leaving 6 bases unmatched. The CDR3 sequence is 14 residues long.